A selection of T cell receptor beta chains follows, all from one sample in a study of cytomegalovirus exposure and HLA in healthy donors. Using immunoSEQ multiplex PCR, the repertoire was profiled, and TCRdb retains in-frame clones only, with some absent. The sample has around 200,000 clones, roughly 80% seen once. What was sequenced was PBMCs. These receptors were taken from a woman younger than 35 in good health and CMV-seropositive. The CDR3 runs from the conserved cysteine through the conserved F or W. A D gene is named only where the DNA matches it firmly. Not every row has a clone size; where given, it reads once, few, many or a size class.

TRBV29-1,-,12,TRBJ2-1,-,TGCAGCGTTCGCTTAGAGTACAATGAGCAGTTCTTC,CSVRLEYNEQFF
TRBV5-1,-,15,TRBJ2-3,TRBD2,TGCGCCAGCAGCTACGGACTAGCTTCTTATGATACGCAGTATTTT,CASSYGLASYDTQYF
TRBV6-6,-,16,TRBJ1-1,TRBD1,TGTGCCAGCAGTTTCAGACAGGGGGCAAGTCGGACTGAAGCTTTCTTT,CASSFRQGASRTEAFF
TRBV9,-,15,TRBJ2-7,TRBD1,TGTGCCAGCAGCGTAGGACAGGGGGCGAAATACGAGCAGTACTTC,CASSVGQGAKYEQYF
TRBV23-1,-,14,TRBJ2-7,TRBD2,TGCGCCAGCAGTCAGAGCGGGGGGATCTACGAGCAGTACTTC,CASSQSGGIYEQYF
TRBV2,-,11,TRBJ1-2,-,TGTGCCAGCAGTTTCGGAGGGGGCTACACCTTC,CASSFGGGYTF
TRBV20-1,-,11,TRBJ2-7,-,TGCAGTGTTCCCAGTTACTACGAGCAGTACTTC,CSVPSYYEQYF
TRBV5-1,-,16,TRBJ2-7,-,TGCGCCAGCAGCTTGGGATCCGGGACAACCCCCTACGAGCAGTACTTC,CASSLGSGTTPYEQYF
TRBV2,-,12,TRBJ2-1,-,TGTGCCAGCAGACTTGGAGGGAATGAGCAGTTCTTC,CASRLGGNEQFF
TRBV7-2,-,12,TRBJ2-7,-,TGTGCCAGCAGCTCACCTCCCGGCGAGCAGTACTTC,CASSSPPGEQYF
TRBV19,-,12,TRBJ2-5,TRBD2,TGTGCCAGTGGACCGGGGGGAGAGACCCAGTACTTC,CASGPGGETQYF
TRBV10-3,-,18,TRBJ2-3,-,TGTGCCTCCCAAAACTCGGGCGGGGCCTCACTTAGCACAGATACGCAGTATTTT,CASQNSGGASLSTDTQYF
TRBV6-5,many,13,TRBJ2-7,-,TGTGCCAGCAGTTCCGCGGGGCTATACGAGCAGTACTTC,CASSSAGLYEQYF
TRBV9,-,16,TRBJ1-1,-,TGTGCCAGCAGCTCCACCCGAGGGGGGGGAAACACTGAAGCTTTCTTT,CASSSTRGGGNTEAFF
TRBV7-9,-,13,TRBJ1-2,-,TGTGCCAGCAGCTTAGTTACCGGGAATGGCTACACCTTC,CASSLVTGNGYTF
TRBV11-2,-,15,TRBJ2-1,-,TGTGCCAGCAAACACCGGGACAAGAGTTACAATGAGCAGTTCTTC,CASKHRDKSYNEQFF
TRBV10-3,-,14,TRBJ1-5,TRBD1,TGTGCCGCGACAGGGCAATTAACTAATCAGCCCCAGCATTTT,CAATGQLTNQPQHF
TRBV19,-,15,TRBJ1-2,TRBD1,TGTGCCAGTAGTATCCCCACGGGACAGAGCTATGGCTACACCTTC,CASSIPTGQSYGYTF
TRBV2,-,15,TRBJ1-1,-,TGTGCCAGCAGTCCAAGACACCCGAGAGGGACTGAAGCTTTCTTT,CASSPRHPRGTEAFF
TRBV7-2,few,13,TRBJ1-2,TRBD1,TGTGCCAGCACGGACAGGGCTAACTATGGCTACACCTTC,CASTDRANYGYTF
TRBV27,-,14,TRBJ2-3,-,TGTGCCAGCAGTTATACATACCCCACAGATACGCAGTATTTT,CASSYTYPTDTQYF
TRBV2,-,13,TRBJ2-1,TRBD2,TGTGCCAGCAGTCTAGCGGAGGACAATGAGCAGTTCTTC,CASSLAEDNEQFF
TRBV7-6,-,15,TRBJ2-1,TRBD1,TGTGCCAGCAGCGCGGCCGGGACAGGGTACAATGAGCAGTTCTTC,CASSAAGTGYNEQFF